The rows below give T cell receptor beta chains drawn from one sample of a study of naive and memory T cell subsets. MiXCR, applied by TCRdb to the UMI-ligation and nested PCR reads, yields one record per CDR3 protein. The sample has 98,000 or so distinct CDR3 sequences; roughly 10% are singletons. The sample comprised naive CD4+ T cells from blood. These receptors were collected from a human donor in good health. Each CDR3 is given with its conserved first and last residue. A D gene is named only where the DNA matches it firmly. Clone size is given for some rows only: seen once, a few or many times, or a class if the clone is expanded.

CASSATGTGARNYGYTF,-,TRBD1,TRBV14,TRBJ1-2,17
CASSPQGASNQPQHF,few,TRBD1,TRBV7-8,TRBJ1-5,15
CASSLMGQGAKNIQYF,-,-,TRBV12-3/TRBV12-4,TRBJ2-4,16
CASSFSLFGNTIYF,-,-,TRBV12-3/TRBV12-4,TRBJ1-3,14
CASSPRRAHQPQHF,few,-,TRBV7-2,TRBJ1-5,14
CASSLKVNTEAFF,few,-,TRBV27,TRBJ1-1,13
CASSGIAKNIQYF,many,-,TRBV25-1,TRBJ2-4,13
CASRGLAGPEGTQYF,few,TRBD2,TRBV19,TRBJ2-3,15
CSVHGGTQYF,-,-,TRBV29-1,TRBJ2-5,10
CAITPLPSTYEQYF,-,-,TRBV10-3,TRBJ2-7,14
CASSELVPVPSGANVLTF,few,-,TRBV25-1,TRBJ2-6,18
CASIKQLNQPQHF,-,-,TRBV6-2/TRBV6-3,TRBJ1-5,13
CASSFQGKNNEQFF,many,-,TRBV28,TRBJ2-1,14
CASSPDRLGWNEQFF,many,-,TRBV7-8,TRBJ2-1,15
CATSRQGLPNTGELFF,-,-,TRBV15,TRBJ2-2,16
CATNSKSGAYTDTQYF,many,-,TRBV7-2,TRBJ2-3,16
CAISEAEDYGYTF,-,-,TRBV10-3,TRBJ1-2,13
CASSQDSRNSPLHF,-,-,TRBV14,TRBJ1-6,14
CASSPAGGLYEQYF,-,TRBD2,TRBV18,TRBJ2-7,14
CASSLGGTSIYNEQFF,many,TRBD2,TRBV7-3,TRBJ2-1,16
CASSLAGTPREQYF,-,-,TRBV12-3/TRBV12-4,TRBJ2-7,14
CSASYKTTDTQYF,many,-,TRBV20-1,TRBJ2-3,13
CASTTRQGFGDQYF,-,TRBD1,TRBV2,TRBJ2-5,14
CASSLFSGNTEAFF,-,-,TRBV12-3/TRBV12-4,TRBJ1-1,14
CSPPTVAEFF,few,-,TRBV20-1,TRBJ2-1,10